The 7 T cell receptor beta chains below come from one sample, sequenced in a study of cytomegalovirus exposure and HLA in healthy donors. It was with 60 Vbeta and 13 Jbeta primers that the PCR ran. Only in-frame clones appear in the TCRdb table, and some are missing; sequencing was by immunoSEQ multiplex PCR. This sample's table reports around 100,000 clones. The sample was PBMCs. These receptor sequences come from a man aged 35-49 years in good health and CMV-seropositive.

This sequence joins TRBV19 and TRBJ2-5; 7 positions match TRBD1. CDR3 size: 15 residues. Per the germline V gene, CDR1 is LNHDA and CDR2 is SQIVND (reference sequence). V was clipped by 9 bases and J by 5 bases; unmatched bases: 15. CDR3 DNA: TGTGCCAGCAGGAAAATGGGGACAGTGTCGGAGACCCAGTACTTC. This codes for CASRKMGTVSETQYF.

The V gene is TRBV6-1, the J gene TRBJ2-4; D is possibly TRBD2 (6 bases). Trimming cost V 4 bases and J 8 bases, with 18 bases left between them. The CDR3 runs 15 residues. CDR1 is MNHNS and CDR2 is SASEGT in the germline V gene. In DNA, the CDR3 is TGTGCCAGCAGTGGCTCACAGGCCGGGGGAGACATTCAGTACTTC. This sequence encodes CASSGSQAGGDIQYF.

The rearrangement uses TRBV7-7 and TRBJ2-3, with TRBD1 as a possible D gene (5 bases). Per the germline V gene, CDR1 is SSHAT and CDR2 is FNYEAQ (reference sequence). The CDR3 extends over 15 amino acids. The V end was cut by 5 bases, the J end by 2 bases, with 14 bases between. The CDR3 loop reads CASSPRDSPTDTQYF. The CDR3 bases are TGTGCCAGCAGCCCTCGAGACAGTCCCACAGATACGCAGTATTTT.

The gene calls are TRBV9 and TRBJ1-5; TRBD1 is a possible D gene (5 bases). Between the trimmed V and J ends, which lost 3 bases and 1 base, there was a span of 11 bases. Germline V gene sequence: CDR1 SGDLS, CDR2 YYNGEE. This CDR3 contains 15 residues. The CDR3 nucleotides are TGTGCCAGCAGCGCCACAGGAAAAAGCAATCAGCCCCAGCATTTT. This gives the protein CASSATGKSNQPQHF.

This chain joins TRBV6-5 and TRBJ2-5, with 12 bases fitting TRBD2. The J call may be incorrect, as the DNA end agrees better with TRBJ2-7. Germline V lookup: CDR1 MNHEY, CDR2 SVGAGI. The CDR3 covers 14 residues. The CDR3 region is CASRTSGNHYEQYF. CDR3 nucleotides: TGTGCCAGTAGGACTAGCGGGAACCACTACGAGCAGTACTTC.

On this clone itself: The sample holds other DNA sequences that translate to the same CDR3. The chain combines TRBV27 with TRBJ2-1; 10 bases line up with TRBD2. CDR1 and CDR2 (germline): MNHEY, SMNVEV (reference sequence). CDR3 length equals 17 residues. Trimming removed 6 bases from V and 0 bases from J; junction bases left unmatched: 8. CDR3 protein: CASRQYASGSSYNEQFF. Written as DNA, the CDR3 is TGTGCCAGCAGACAATACGCTAGCGGGAGCTCCTACAATGAGCAGTTCTTC.

The chain carries TRBV15 and TRBJ1-4; TRBD1 matches at 10 bases. The CDR3 is 16 amino acids. Germline V gene data show CDR1 as LNHNV and CDR2 as YYDKDF (reference sequence). V shed 3 bases, J shed 8 bases, and the junction held 9 bases outside the gene matches. DNA of the CDR3: TGTGCCACCAGCAGGGGAAGAGGACAGGGGGAAGAAAAACTGTTTTTT. Residues: CATSRGRGQGEEKLFF. Filled out from reference TRBV15 and TRBJ1-4, the complete variable domain reads DAMVIQNPRYQVTQFGKPVTLSCSQTLNHNVMYWYQQKSSQAPKLLFHYYDKDFNNEADTPDNFQSRRPNTSFCFLDIRSPGLGDTAMYLCATSRGRGQGEEKLFFGSGTQLSVL.